This T cell receptor beta chain came from a study of blood T cells in healthy people across ages. A remark on this clonotype: One base away lies a much larger clone, so this may be a sequencing read error.

Primers used in a second PCR of about 6 to 11 cycles were a sample-barcoded 5' primer and a J-beta primer mix. Researchers report that a template-switch adaptor with 12 random nucleotides tagged each cDNA molecule. MiXCR, run by TCRdb on the 5' RACE reads, gives a single entry per CDR3 protein. The table lists 650,000 to 700,000 distinct CDR3 sequences, 52% of them singletons. The people who gave samples were healthy Caucasians from Russia, aged roughly 6 to 100. Researchers report isolating at least 7 million PBMCs per sample. The sequenced sample was blood. The TCR comes from an elderly woman in good health.

CDR3 coding DNA: TGCAGCGTCCTAACTAGCGGGAGGGCCCATGAGCAGTACTTC. Translating gives CSVLTSGRAHEQYF. The rearrangement uses TRBV29-1 and TRBJ2-5; 13 bases are a match to TRBD2. Germline values: CDR1 SQVTM, CDR2 ANQGSEA. This CDR3 contains 14 residues. V shed 6 bases, J shed 11 bases, and the junction held 12 bases outside the gene matches.